This entry describes one TCR beta chain. The antigen is undetermined. This same CDR3 is encoded by further DNA sequences in the sample. The CDR3 covers 15 residues. CDR1 is SGHRS, CDR2 YFSETQ, per germline. Trimming at V came to 4 bases and at J to 4 bases, leaving 4 bases not matched to a gene. The sample originates from a study of shared clonotypes between healthy human individuals. Study information: Three plates each covered CD4 naive and memory; CD8 naive two, CD8 memory one.

Regarding the study as a whole: Sampling covered blood only; tissue repertoires likely differ. Some naive CD4 clonotypes, 4% to 6%, turned up in common across a handful of donors.

Only CD45RO-negative cells positively selected for CCR7 counted as naive CD8 cells, so terminally differentiated effector memory CD45RA+ cells were excluded. Donors, without exception, were Caucasian adults residing in Nashville, Tennessee. Data came from immunoSEQ multiplex PCR; TCRdb stores just in-frame clones and leaves some out. Among millions of clones listed, just under 95% were seen once. The source is a man between 18 and 29 years old in good health. The chain carries TRBV5-1 and TRBJ2-2; 10 nucleotides agree with TRBD1. Material for sequencing was naive CD8+ T cells sorted from blood. In DNA form, the CDR3 reads TGCGCCAGCAGCCCATGGACAGGGGGCACCGGGGAGCTGTTTTTT. It specifies CASSPWTGGTGELFF.